In this sample, the clone carrying this T cell receptor beta chain turned up many times. Its target is unknown. TCR beta CDR3 amplification used RNA transcripts. HTBI primers were used in a first-round RT-PCR, which preceded a second-round multiplex PCR. TCRdb called the multiplex PCR reads again in MiXCR, with one record for every CDR3 protein. The sample holds almost 750,000 distinct CDR3 sequences; 40% are singletons and the top ten take approximately 46%. This sample was taken from a study of Graves' ophthalmopathy and Graves' hyperthyroidism. From germline, CDR1 is SEHNR and CDR2 FQNEAQ (reference sequence). The CDR3 sequence is 15 residues long. Germline trimming cut 3 bases from V and 6 bases from J; bases unmatched to any gene: 10. Symptoms, serum thyroxine and TRAb, thyroid ultrasound, and orbital computed tomography formed the diagnostic basis. Broader study findings: Ophthalmopathy and stable hyperthyroidism were discriminated by a 13-signature model, with over 85% sensitivity and under 84% specificity.

The TCR originated in an adult man with Graves' ophthalmopathy. The sequencing input was peripheral blood. The chain links TRBV7-9 to TRBJ2-7; 8 bases align to TRBD2. CDR3 in DNA: TGTGCCAGCAGCTTGGAAGCGGGAGCGGGTTCCGAGCAGTACTTC. Translation gives CASSLEAGAGSEQYF.